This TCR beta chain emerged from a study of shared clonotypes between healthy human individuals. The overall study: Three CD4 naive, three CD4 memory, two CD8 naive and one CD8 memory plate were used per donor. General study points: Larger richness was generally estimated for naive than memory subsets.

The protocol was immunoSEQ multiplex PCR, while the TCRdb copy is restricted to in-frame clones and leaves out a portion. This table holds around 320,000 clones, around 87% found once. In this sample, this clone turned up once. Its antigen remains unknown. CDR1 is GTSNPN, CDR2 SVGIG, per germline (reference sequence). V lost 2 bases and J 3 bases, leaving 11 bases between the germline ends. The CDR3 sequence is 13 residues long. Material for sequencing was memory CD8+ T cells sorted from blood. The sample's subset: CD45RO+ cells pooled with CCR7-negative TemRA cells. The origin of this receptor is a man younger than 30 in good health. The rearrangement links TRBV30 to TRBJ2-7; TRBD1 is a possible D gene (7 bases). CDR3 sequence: CAWSSGGSYEQYF. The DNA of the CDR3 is TGTGCCTGGAGTTCAGGGGGGAGCTACGAGCAGTACTTC.